The sequence of this TCR beta chain was determined in a study of T cell responses to AZD1222 COVID-19 vaccine. V shed 5 bases and J shed 8 bases, with 12 bases lying between them. The germline V gene has CDR1 MNHEY and CDR2 SVGAGI. The CDR3 has 12 residues. Only in-frame clones appear in the TCRdb table, and some are missing; sequencing was by immunoSEQ multiplex PCR. The table records about 84,000 clones, roughly nine tenths of them present only once. This clone was observed a few times. The sequence derives from an adult in good health. The chain carries TRBV6-5 and TRBJ1-2; D is possibly TRBD1 (5 bases). Sequencing used peripheral blood, obtained on day 0 of AZD1222 vaccination. The CDR3 region has the DNA TGTGCCAGCAGTCAGGGACCTAGGGGCTACACCTTC. Amino acids: CASSQGPRGYTF.